Presented here are 27 T cell receptor beta chains from one specimen sequenced in a study of PD-1 blockade in classical Hodgkin lymphoma. Every one of the patients relapsed after autologous stem cell transplantation (brentuximab vedotin exposure was variable). The data were produced by immunoSEQ multiplex PCR, yet TCRdb's version contains in-frame clones alone and is incomplete. The sample records some 31,000 clones, under 75% being singletons. The input for sequencing was peripheral blood mononuclear cells (PBMCs), taken before the second cycle of nivolumab. All receptors derive from a human donor with classical Hodgkin lymphoma.

V usage is TRBV7-2 and J usage is TRBJ1-3, with D possibly TRBD1 on 5 matching bases. V lost 7 bases and J 2 bases, leaving 15 bases between the germline ends. The germline gives CDR1 SGHTA, CDR2 FQGNSA. The CDR3 spans 15 residues. CDR3 nucleotides: TGTGCCAGCACTCGGAGGGCGGGACCTGGAAACACCATATATTTT. Protein: CASTRRAGPGNTIYF.

V gene TRBV5-1 combines with J gene TRBJ2-1, with 11 bases fitting TRBD2. Germline V gene sequence: CDR1 SGHRS, CDR2 YFSETQ. Trimming removed 5 bases from V and 4 bases from J; junction bases left unmatched: 8. The CDR3 has 16 amino acids. This CDR3 is CASRHPSGGSYNEQFF. The CDR3 DNA is TGCGCCAGCAGGCATCCTAGCGGGGGGTCATACAATGAGCAGTTCTTC.

This chain uses TRBV2 with TRBJ1-4; TRBD1 agrees at 9 bases. Germline loops: CDR1 SNHLY, CDR2 FYNNEI. The ends lost 2 bases at V and 7 bases at J; junction bases unmatched: 8. This CDR3 is 16 amino acids long. The DNA for the CDR3 is TGTGCCAGCAGTGAAATACAGGGGGCGCGGGGTGAAAAACTGTTTTTT. Its protein is CASSEIQGARGEKLFF.

This rearrangement joins TRBV7-2 to TRBJ2-3; TRBD2 matches at 8 bases. Germline V gives CDR1 SGHTA, CDR2 FQGNSA. The CDR3 is 15 residues long. The junction had 9 bases not matched to a gene; V was cut back by 10 bases and J by 0 bases. In DNA, the CDR3 is TGTGCCACCCTGGCGGGGGGATATAGCACAGATACGCAGTATTTT. Protein sequence: CATLAGGYSTDTQYF. Variable domain in full (rest from reference TRBV7-2 and TRBJ2-3): GAGVSQSPSNKVTEKGKDVELRCDPISGHTALYWYRQSLGQGLEFLIYFQGNSAPDKSGLPSDRFSAERTGGSVSTLTIQRTQQEDSAVYLCATLAGGYSTDTQYFGPGTRLTVL.

The gene calls are TRBV27 and TRBJ2-2; tentative D call: TRBD1 (6 bases). This CDR3 comprises 15 residues. The germline V gene encodes CDR1 MNHEY and CDR2 SMNVEV (reference sequence). Trimming cost V 3 bases and J 1 base, with 9 bases left between them. The CDR3 loop reads CASSFGQRNTGELFF. The CDR3 region has the DNA TGTGCCAGCAGTTTCGGACAGAGGAACACCGGGGAGCTGTTTTTT.

V and J are TRBV5-1 and TRBJ1-4; no clear D gene. Germline V gene lookup returns CDR1 SGHRS and CDR2 YFSETQ. V dropped 1 base and J dropped 3 bases, with 10 bases sitting between them. The CDR3 is 15 residues long. CDR3 amino acids: CASSLSPPPNEKLFF. CDR3 DNA: TGCGCCAGCAGCTTGAGCCCTCCACCTAATGAAAAACTGTTTTTT. Full variable domain (rest looked up from reference TRBV5-1 and TRBJ1-4): KAGVTQTPRYLIKTRGQQVTLSCSPISGHRSVSWYQQTPGQGLQFLFEYFSETQRNKGNFPGRFSGRQFSNSRSEMNVSTLELGDSALYLCASSLSPPPNEKLFFGSGTQLSVL.

Only one count was recorded for this clone. The V gene is TRBV11-2, the J gene TRBJ2-3; the match to TRBD2 covers 11 bases. The CDR3 sequence is 16 residues long. Germline CDR1 and CDR2: SGHAT and FQNNGV. Trimming took 5 bases from V and 1 from J; bases not matched to a gene: 5. The CDR3 nucleotides are TGTGCCAGCAGCCCAAGACTAGCGGGGCGCACAGATACGCAGTATTTT. It yields the protein CASSPRLAGRTDTQYF. Looking up the rest from reference TRBV11-2 and TRBJ2-3 gives the full variable domain: EAGVAQSPRYKIIEKRQSVAFWCNPISGHATLYWYQQILGQGPKLLIQFQNNGVVDDSQLPKDRFSAERLKGVDSTLKIQPAKLEDSAVYLCASSPRLAGRTDTQYFGPGTRLTVL.

The chain employs TRBV28 and TRBJ2-5; D is unresolved. This CDR3 spans 15 amino acids. The V gene's germline CDR1 is MDHEN and CDR2 SYDVKM. The V end lost 3 bases, the J end lost 1 base, and 12 bases lay between the germline ends. CDR3 nucleotides: TGTGCCAGCAGTTTGTGGATGACGTTCCAAGAGACCCAGTACTTC. Amino acid sequence: CASSLWMTFQETQYF.

This chain joins TRBV7-9 and TRBJ2-1; D is perhaps TRBD2 (6 bases). Looked up from germline, CDR1 is SEHNR and CDR2 is FQNEAQ (reference sequence). This CDR3 region has 13 residues. V dropped 8 bases and J dropped 7 bases, with 15 bases sitting between them. CDR3 residues: CASDGGAGNEQFF. In nucleotides, the CDR3 is TGTGCCAGCGATGGCGGGGCAGGGAATGAGCAGTTCTTC.

The CDR3 DNA is TGTGCCAGCAGCTTAACGTACCGAGATACGCAGTATTTT. This sequence encodes CASSLTYRDTQYF. This chain joins TRBV7-9 and TRBJ2-3; D is unclear. Germline CDR1 reads SEHNR; CDR2 reads FQNEAQ (reference sequence). The germline V and J ends were trimmed by 2 bases and 5 bases, with 8 bases remaining between them. This CDR3 contains 13 residues.

The CDR3 sequence is CASSQGLGYGYTF. The CDR3 DNA sequence: TGCGCCAGCAGCCAGGGGTTAGGCTATGGCTACACCTTC. The gene calls are TRBV4-3 and TRBJ1-2; D remains unclear. From germline, CDR1 is LGHNA and CDR2 YSLEER. CDR3 size: 13 residues. With 3 bases removed from V and 4 bases from J, the gap between germline ends came to 9 bases.

This clone was observed once. This chain joins TRBV30 and TRBJ1-5, with unresolved D. The V end lost 2 bases, the J end lost 1 base, and 9 bases lay between the germline ends. Germline V gene lookup returns CDR1 GTSNPN and CDR2 SVGIG (reference sequence). CDR3 length: 14 amino acids. The CDR3 reads CAWSTPYSNQPQHF. The CDR3 nucleotides read TGTGCCTGGAGTACCCCCTACAGCAATCAGCCCCAGCATTTT.

This sequence joins TRBV11-3 and TRBJ1-1, with a weak D call TRBD1 (5 bases). The CDR3 length is 13 residues. Per germline, CDR1 SGHNT and CDR2 YENEEA. Trimming removed 5 bases from V and 7 bases from J, with 14 bases in between. CDR3 residues: CASSVGGVVEAFF. The CDR3 bases are TGTGCCAGCAGCGTGGGAGGGGTTGTTGAAGCTTTCTTT.

This clone counts as medium-sized. The rearrangement links TRBV2 to TRBJ1-5, with TRBD1 as a possible D gene (6 bases). Per germline, CDR1 SNHLY and CDR2 FYNNEI. The V gene lost 1 base and the J gene lost 3 bases, with 10 bases spanning the gap. The CDR3 loop spans 15 amino acids. The CDR3 DNA sequence: TGTGCCAGCAGTGAAGGGGGGCGGGTCAATCAGCCCCAGCATTTT. It codes for CASSEGGRVNQPQHF.

The chain has TRBV6-1 and TRBJ1-1; D is uncertain. The V end was cut by 6 bases, the J end by 1 base, with 15 bases between. The V gene's germline CDR1 is MNHNS and CDR2 SASEGT. This CDR3 comprises 15 residues. CDR3 region: CASRMYRQENTEAFF. The CDR3 region has the DNA TGTGCCAGCAGGATGTACCGGCAGGAGAACACTGAAGCTTTCTTT.

This clone appeared a few times. The CDR3 is CASSLGFAGGTNSPLHF. CDR3 nucleotide sequence: TGTGCCAGCAGCTTGGGGTTTGCAGGGGGTACAAATTCACCCCTCCACTTT. This chain uses TRBV7-8 with TRBJ1-6; 7 nucleotides align to TRBD1. Germline CDR1 and CDR2: SGHVS and FQNEAQ. This CDR3 spans 17 amino acids. V lost 3 bases to trimming and J lost 7 bases; unmatched junction nucleotides: 12.

This clone turned up a few times. This chain links TRBV5-1 with TRBJ1-6, with a weak D call TRBD1 (6 bases). Germline-derived CDR1 and CDR2 are SGHRS and YFSETQ. The CDR3 contains 15 residues. Trimming stripped 0 bases from V and 10 bases from J, with 14 bases between. The CDR3 reads CASSLAGNRASPLHF. The CDR3 nucleotides are TGCGCCAGCAGCTTGGCCGGGAACAGGGCATCACCCCTCCACTTT.

The chain has TRBV5-8 and TRBJ1-4; no firm D call. This CDR3 comprises 14 residues. Trimming took off 0 bases at V and 4 bases at J, with 7 bases between the two ends. Germline V gene data show CDR1 as SGHTS and CDR2 as YDEGEE. CDR3 residues: CASSLVQINEKLFF. As DNA, the CDR3 is TGTGCCAGCAGCTTGGTTCAGATTAATGAAAAACTGTTTTTT.

In its sample, this clone is medium-sized (0.01 to 0.1%). The chain employs TRBV7-9 and TRBJ1-2, with D hard to call. This CDR3 is built from 14 residues. Trimming pared 4 bases from V and 7 bases from J, leaving 16 bases between. Germline values: CDR1 SEHNR, CDR2 FQNEAQ (reference sequence). The CDR3 sequence: CASSSTSPLGGYTF. In nucleotides, the CDR3 is TGTGCCAGCAGCTCTACATCTCCCCTTGGTGGCTACACCTTC.

V gene TRBV28 combines with J gene TRBJ1-2, with D hard to call. Between the trimmed V and J ends, which lost 7 bases and 10 bases, there was a span of 13 bases. Germline V gene sequence: CDR1 MDHEN, CDR2 SYDVKM. The CDR3 runs to 11 residues. CDR3 bases: TGTGCCAGCAACGACAATTTAGCCTACACCTTC. Amino acid sequence: CASNDNLAYTF.

This clone showed up just once. The J gene is TRBJ2-3, the V gene TRBV6-1; 10 nucleotides align to TRBD1. V shed 5 bases, J shed 5 bases, and the junction held 7 bases outside the gene matches. The CDR3 has 15 amino acids. The germline V gene encodes CDR1 MNHNS and CDR2 SASEGT. The CDR3 bases are TGTGCCAGCAGTCCAGACAGGGGGCAAGTAGATACGCAGTATTTT. This encodes CASSPDRGQVDTQYF.

Points on this clone: Different DNA sequences within this sample yield the same CDR3. The rearrangement links TRBV7-2 to TRBJ2-4; no reliable D call. Germline CDR1 and CDR2: SGHTA and FQGNSA. V gave up 6 bases and J gave up 0 bases, with 12 bases separating them. CDR3 length: 15 amino acids. In DNA form, the CDR3 reads TGTGCCAGCAGTTCGACCGTGCTAGCCAAAAACATTCAGTACTTC. It yields the protein CASSSTVLAKNIQYF.

The chain combines TRBV11-1 with TRBJ1-1; possibly TRBD1 for D (5 bases). The CDR3 totals 12 residues. The germline gives CDR1 SGHAT, CDR2 FQDESV (reference sequence). Trimming left V 5 bases short and J 10 bases short, with 14 bases between. The CDR3 sequence is CASSPDSPGAFF. The CDR3 DNA follows: TGTGCCAGCAGCCCCGACAGTCCTGGAGCTTTCTTT.

This rearrangement joins TRBV18 to TRBJ1-3, with 7 bases fitting TRBD1. The germline V gene encodes CDR1 KGHSH and CDR2 LQKENI. V lost 3 bases to trimming and J lost 4 bases; unmatched junction nucleotides: 3. The CDR3 has 14 residues. The chain's CDR3 is CASSPEGQGNTIYF. In DNA, the CDR3 is TGTGCCAGCTCACCCGAGGGACAGGGAAACACCATATATTTT.

This clone has only a few counts. This sequence joins TRBV28 and TRBJ2-6; TRBD1 matches 7 bases. The V gene end was trimmed by 9 bases and the J gene end by 0 bases; junction bases not matched to a gene: 5. Germline V lookup: CDR1 MDHEN, CDR2 SYDVKM. The CDR3 is made up of 15 amino acids. DNA for the CDR3: TGTGCCAGTGAGGACAGGAACTCTGGGGCCAACGTCCTGACTTTC. Translation: CASEDRNSGANVLTF.

This chain joins TRBV7-8 and TRBJ1-2; 7 bases match TRBD1. Germline V gives CDR1 SGHVS, CDR2 FQNEAQ. The V and J ends lost 1 base and 5 bases, in that order; junction bases with no gene match: 4. CDR3 length equals 14 residues. CDR3 sequence: CASSLVSGGYGYTF. The CDR3 region has the DNA TGTGCCAGCAGCTTAGTTTCAGGGGGTTATGGCTACACCTTC. The whole variable domain, filled in from reference TRBV7-8 and TRBJ1-2, reads GAGVSQSPRYKVAKRGQDVALRCDPISGHVSLFWYQQALGQGPEFLTYFQNEAQLDKSGLPSDRFFAERPEGSVSTLKIQRTQQEDSAVYLCASSLVSGGYGYTFGSGTRLTVV.

V usage is TRBV6-5 and J usage is TRBJ2-7, with D possibly matching TRBD2 (5 bases). The germline V and J ends were trimmed by 2 bases and 1 base, with 12 bases remaining between them. Germline V gene sequence: CDR1 MNHEY, CDR2 SVGAGI. CDR3 length equals 15 residues. In nucleotides, the CDR3 is TGTGCCAGCAGTTACCCAGGAGCGGAGTCCTACGAGCAGTACTTC. As protein: CASSYPGAESYEQYF.